Listed below are T cell receptor beta chains from one sample, sequenced in a study of OX40 agonist ivuxolimab in advanced cancers. TCRdb's table, derived via immunoSEQ multiplex PCR, lists solely in-frame clones and lacks some. The sample includes about 50,000 clones, less than 90% of them seen just once. Sequenced material: CD4+ or CD8+ T cells sorted from blood, taken in a trial of the OX40 agonist ivuxolimab. The receptors come from an adult with an advanced solid tumor such as melanoma, head and neck, liver or kidney cancer. Both conserved end residues are part of each CDR3. Each record gives: clone size, J gene, V gene, D gene, CDR3 DNA, CDR3 protein. The D gene is left open where the match is weak. Some rows mark clone size as missing; the rest say once, few, many or name a class of expanded clone.

.	TRBJ2-7	TRBV12-5	TRBD2	TGTGCTAGTGGTTTGACCGCTTTGAGTGGCGGGGGTTCCTACGAGCAGTACTTC	CASGLTALSGGGSYEQYF
.	TRBJ2-4	TRBV4-1	TRBD2	TGCGCCAGCAGCCATAGACTAGCGGACAAAAACATTCAGTACTTC	CASSHRLADKNIQYF
.	TRBJ2-3	TRBV5-5	.	TGTGCCAGCAGCTTACGAGACAGGCGCCGCACAGATACGCAGTATTTT	CASSLRDRRRTDTQYF
.	TRBJ2-7	TRBV30	TRBD2	TGTGCCTGGAGTGGGGTTGGCGGGAGTAAGTACGAGCAGTACTTC	CAWSGVGGSKYEQYF
few	TRBJ2-3	TRBV5-1	TRBD2	TGCGCCAGCAGCTTCGGCGGGAGTACAGATACGCAGTATTTT	CASSFGGSTDTQYF
.	TRBJ2-2	TRBV30	.	TGTGCCTGGTCAAGGGGGGGCCTCACCGGGGAGCTGTTTTTT	CAWSRGGLTGELFF
.	TRBJ2-7	TRBV19	TRBD2	TGTGCCAGTAGTAAGCGGTCGGGGGGAGTCTACGAGCAGTACTTC	CASSKRSGGVYEQYF
few	TRBJ2-7	TRBV5-4	TRBD1	TGTGCCAGCTCCAGACAGGGGCTACACGAGCAGTACTTC	CASSRQGLHEQYF
few	TRBJ1-2	TRBV7-6	.	TGTGCCAGCAGCCGTTACAGGGACGGCTACACCTTC	CASSRYRDGYTF
.	TRBJ2-7	TRBV7-8	TRBD2	TGTGCCAGCAGCTTGGCCACTAGCGTGCACGAGCAGTACTTC	CASSLATSVHEQYF
few	TRBJ1-1	TRBV7-9	TRBD1	TGTGCCAGCAGCTTGACAGGGTTGGCTTTCTTT	CASSLTGLAFF
once	TRBJ2-1	TRBV19	TRBD2	TGTGCCAGTAGTATCCTAGCGGGGGGGCCGGGTTGGAATGAGCAGTTCTTC	CASSILAGGPGWNEQFF
.	TRBJ2-2	TRBV5-5	.	TGTGCCAGCAGCTTGGGGAGGCGGCATGCGGGGGAGCTGTTTTTT	CASSLGRRHAGELFF
.	TRBJ2-4	TRBV29-1	.	TGCAGCGTTGAAGATCGTGGAAGATGGGCCAAAAACATTCAGTACTTC	CSVEDRGRWAKNIQYF
.	TRBJ2-7	TRBV10-3	TRBD1	TGTGCCATCAGCCAGACAGGGAACGAGCAGTACTTC	CAISQTGNEQYF
.	TRBJ2-5	TRBV7-2	TRBD2	TGTGCCAGCAGCGTACTAGCGGTCCTCAGAGAGACCCAGTACTTC	CASSVLAVLRETQYF
.	TRBJ2-7	TRBV27	TRBD1	TGTGCCAGCAGTCCGGGGACAGCAAAGCAGTACTTC	CASSPGTAKQYF
.	TRBJ2-1	TRBV9	.	TGTGCCAGCAGCCCGTCGGTCTTGCATGAGCAGTTCTTC	CASSPSVLHEQFF
.	TRBJ1-2	TRBV2	.	TGTGCCAGCAGTGCTGCTGACGGATTTGGCTACACCTTC	CASSAADGFGYTF
.	TRBJ1-2	TRBV5-1	.	TGCGCCAGCAGCTTGGAAACTCAGGTGTTAACCTTC	CASSLETQVLTF
.	TRBJ2-7	TRBV29-1	TRBD1	TGCAGCGTTGGACAGGGGCGGTCTTACGAGCAGTACTTC	CSVGQGRSYEQYF
once	TRBJ1-5	TRBV2	TRBD1	TGTGCCAGCAAGGCTGGACAGGGGGCAAATCAGCCCCAGCATTTT	CASKAGQGANQPQHF
.	TRBJ2-5	TRBV9	.	TGTGCCAGCAGCGCAGGGACTGCAGGGGAGACCCAGTACTTC	CASSAGTAGETQYF
.	TRBJ2-7	TRBV10-3	.	TGTGCCGTCGCCCCAGCGGCGGGCCCTCGTGTGCAGTACTTC	CAVAPAAGPRVQYF
.	TRBJ1-1	TRBV10-2	TRBD1	TGCGCCAGCACCGGGACAGTTAAGGGGAGAGATTTCTTT	CASTGTVKGRDFF
.	TRBJ1-1	TRBV30	.	TGTGCCTGGATGCCCTACCGCCAAACCACAAGTTGGGACACCCAAGACCTGGGCACTGAAGCTTTCTTT	CAWMPYRQTTSWDTQDLGTEAFF
once	TRBJ1-5	TRBV5-4	.	TGTGCCAGCAGCTTGCAGGGAGGAAGTCAGCCCCAGCATTTT	CASSLQGGSQPQHF
.	TRBJ2-1	TRBV19	TRBD2	TGTGCCAGTACCATGGCGGGGGGACACAATGAGCAGTTCTTC	CASTMAGGHNEQFF
.	TRBJ2-5	TRBV6-1	.	TGTGCCAGCAGTGAACACAGGGCCCTCGGGAAGACCCAGTACTTC	CASSEHRALGKTQYF
.	TRBJ2-5	TRBV13	.	TGTGCCAGCAGCGACTCTCTGGGACGAGCGAGGAACCAAGAGACCCAGTACTTC	CASSDSLGRARNQETQYF
few	TRBJ2-7	TRBV6-1	.	TGTGCCAGCGATACAGGGCCTTTGGCGAAGTACTTC	CASDTGPLAKYF
.	TRBJ2-1	TRBV9	TRBD2	TGTGCCAGCAGCGTAGGAGCGGGGTCCTACAATGAGCAGTTCTTC	CASSVGAGSYNEQFF
.	TRBJ2-3	TRBV18	.	TGTGCCAGCTCACCTACCGTAGATACGCAGTATTTT	CASSPTVDTQYF
.	TRBJ2-5	TRBV25-1	TRBD2	TGTGCCAGCAGTGAACTAGCGGGAGGGAGGGAGACCCAGTACTTC	CASSELAGGRETQYF
.	TRBJ2-7	TRBV4-1	.	TGCGCCAGCAGCCAGATGGGCGACAGGAGCGAGCAGTACTTC	CASSQMGDRSEQYF
.	TRBJ2-7	TRBV5-6	TRBD2	TGTGCCAGCAGCTTGAAGCGGGAGGGATACGAGCAGTACTTC	CASSLKREGYEQYF
.	TRBJ2-1	TRBV11-3	TRBD1	TGTGCCAGCAGCTTAGGGGGGACAGCTGAGCAGTTCTTC	CASSLGGTAEQFF
.	TRBJ1-4	TRBV14	TRBD1	TGTGCCAGCAGCCAAAATAGTGGGACAGGTGAAAAACTGTTTTTT	CASSQNSGTGEKLFF
.	TRBJ2-3	TRBV7-3	.	TGTGCCAGCAGCTTCGGTAGCGGAAGACCTAGCACAGATACGCAGTATTTT	CASSFGSGRPSTDTQYF
.	TRBJ2-3	TRBV6-5	TRBD2	TGTGCCAGCAGTTACTCAGGGCTAGCGGTCACAGATACGCAGTATTTT	CASSYSGLAVTDTQYF
once	TRBJ1-2	TRBV5-1	.	TGCGCCAGCAGCTCCAGGGTAAGCTATGGCTACACCTTC	CASSSRVSYGYTF
.	TRBJ2-7	TRBV5-6	TRBD1	TGTGCCAGCAGCGGGCGAGGGACAGGGAAATACGAGCAGTACTTC	CASSGRGTGKYEQYF
.	TRBJ2-5	TRBV30	TRBD2	TGTGCCTGGAGTGTAGGACTAGCGGGGGCCCAAGAGACCCAGTACTTC	CAWSVGLAGAQETQYF
.	TRBJ1-3	TRBV7-8	.	TGTGCCAGCAGCCAAGTGGATTATCTTTGGCGAGGATTCTCTGGAAACACCATATATTTT	CASSQVDYLWRGFSGNTIYF